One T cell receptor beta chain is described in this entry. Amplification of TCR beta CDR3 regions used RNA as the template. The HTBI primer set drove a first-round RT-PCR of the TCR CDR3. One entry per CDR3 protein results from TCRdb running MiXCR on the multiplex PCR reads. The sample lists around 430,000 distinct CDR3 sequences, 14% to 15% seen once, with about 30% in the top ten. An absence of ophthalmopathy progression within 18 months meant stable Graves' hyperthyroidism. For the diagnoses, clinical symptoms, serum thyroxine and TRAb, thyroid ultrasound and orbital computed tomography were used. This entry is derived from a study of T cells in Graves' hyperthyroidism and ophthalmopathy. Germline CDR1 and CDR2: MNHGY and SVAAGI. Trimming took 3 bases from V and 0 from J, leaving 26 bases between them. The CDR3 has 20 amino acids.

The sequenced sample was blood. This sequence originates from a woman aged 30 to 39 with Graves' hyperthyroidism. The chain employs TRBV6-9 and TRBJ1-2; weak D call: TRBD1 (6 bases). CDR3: CASSYVLLTGGRLANYGYTF. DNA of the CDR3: TGTGCCAGCAGTTACGTATTGTTGACTGGGGGGCGACTAGCTAACTATGGCTACACCTTC.